This T cell receptor beta chain was identified in a study of shared clonotypes between healthy human individuals. Naive CD8 cells were CD45RO-negative, positively selected for CCR7, excluding terminally differentiated effector memory CD45RA+ cells. The study drew its donors from healthy HIV-negative adults without recent acute infections or vaccinations. As for this clone: The antigen remains unidentified.

TCRdb's copy holds only in-frame clones and misses some; the assay was immunoSEQ multiplex PCR. Here the sample spans millions of clones, over 85% being singletons. General study results and limits: Clonotypes shared by all four donors outscored non-shared clonotypes in generation probability.

The TCR originated in a man between 18 and 35 years old in good health. Input material: naive CD8+ T cells sorted from blood.

CDR3 nucleotides: TGTGCCAGCAGCTGGTCGGGACAGGCAAACTATGGCTACACCTTC. Protein sequence: CASSWSGQANYGYTF. This chain links TRBV5-4 with TRBJ1-2, with 8 positions matching TRBD1. This CDR3 spans 15 amino acids. Germline-derived CDR1 and CDR2 are SGHNT and YYREEE (reference sequence). Trimming at V came to 3 bases and at J to 2 bases, leaving 6 bases not matched to a gene.